This T cell receptor (beta chain) comes out of a study of early T cells in non-severe SARS-CoV-2 infection (dated by TCRdb to about 2021). For the study in its entirety: TCR sequencing used bulk RNA from unsorted whole blood, so alpha and beta chains could not be paired. Overall study outcomes, separate from this receptor: Matching against VDJdb was skewed toward anti-spike CD8 responses, likely underestimated virus-specific expansions, and missed private and CD4 specificities.

This was a case-control study nested in a cohort of healthcare workers in London, UK, who had nasopharyngeal swab PCR tests and blood samples taken every week. Healthcare workers were recruited between 23 and 31 March 2020, during the week of the UK lockdown, and were followed weekly for up to roughly 16 weeks. This clonotype was seen repeatedly, ten times or more. Its binding antigen is unknown. No much larger clone is present one base from it, and per-base qualities are unavailable. Library generation was performed with 5' RACE. Instrument used: NextSeq 500. Unique molecular identifiers were attached to individual cDNA molecules in the TCR library protocol so that sequencing error and PCR bias could be corrected. Sequencing covered both TCR alpha and beta chains, and within each sample the abundances of alpha and beta sequences were tightly co-correlated. Turning to the authors' computational methods: V gene, J gene and CDR3 annotation of TCR sequences was performed with Decombinator V4. TCRs were defined as expanded if a significant change between any two time points was detected under a Poisson model with p below 0.0001. TCR abundances were normalised to the total number of TCRs sequenced per sample and expressed as counts per million. TRAV1-2 paired with TRAJ12, TRAJ20 or TRAJ33 defined MAIT TCRs, while TRAV10 paired with TRAJ18 defined iNKT TCRs. VDJdb, accessed 1 November 2021, was searched for CMV, EBV and SARS-CoV-2 annotated TCRs, with TCRs annotated for multiple antigens excluded. TCRdb applied fastp at Q25 and MiXCR to the public reads, then kept only in-frame beta chains. Every distinct CDR3 protein forms one entry, paired with its most common genes and DNA. The V and J calls, along with clone size, are taken from TCRdb and not from the paper's own processing. This sample is represented by nearly 45,000 distinct CDR3 sequences; around 10% of them were singletons. Less than 25% of the sample goes to the ten largest clones.

CDR1 SGHAT and CDR2 FQNNGV are derived from the germline V gene. Compared with germline, V lacks 2 bases and J lacks 3 bases; bases without a gene match: 12. From cysteine to phenylalanine, the CDR3 is 17 amino acids long. Left in the record is the CDR3 DNA by itself, 51 bases read in frame from the first base. This sequence uses TRBV11-2 and TRBJ2-7, with 8 central nucleotides matching TRBD2. The receptor was isolated from an adult who was a healthcare worker with PCR-confirmed SARS-CoV-2 infection or an uninfected control (not recorded which). The sequenced material came from whole blood. Read as DNA, the sequence is TGTGCCAGCAGCTTATATGCGAGGCTAGCGGGCCTCTACGAGCAGTACTTC. Its translation is CASSLYARLAGLYEQYF. The CDR3, completed at both ends by the reference TRBV11-2 and TRBJ2-7 genes, gives the full variable domain EAGVAQSPRYKIIEKRQSVAFWCNPISGHATLYWYQQILGQGPKLLIQFQNNGVVDDSQLPKDRFSAERLKGVDSTLKIQPAKLEDSAVYLCASSLYARLAGLYEQYFGPGTRLTVT.